Detailed here is one T cell receptor beta chain. This entry comes from a study of blood T cell repertoires in COVID-19. As for the study in general: Whether acute or convalescent, the COVID-19 samples came from the United States, Italy and Spain. T cells, B-cell-depleted T cells, or PBMCs provided the cDNA or gDNA that served as material.

In the original analysis: Researchers report that nucleated cell counts were estimated from reference gene primer amplification. Measured with immunoSEQ multiplex PCR; TCRdb has only the in-frame clones, and not every one. The V and J calls and clone size were taken over from that table, and D and trimming were inferred from the DNA. In the table there are around 67,000 clones, approximately 87% of which are singletons. There are 14 residues in the CDR3. Germline assignment: CDR1 PRHDT and CDR2 FYEKMQ (reference sequence). V dropped 5 bases and J dropped 0 bases, with 9 bases sitting between them. V and J are TRBV13 and TRBJ2-3; D may be TRBD2 (5 bases). The TCR originated in a man aged 50 to 59 with active COVID-19. Sequencing input: peripheral blood. For the CDR3, the DNA is TGTGCCAGCAGCGCTTGGACTAGCACAGATACGCAGTATTTT. The encoded protein is CASSAWTSTDTQYF.